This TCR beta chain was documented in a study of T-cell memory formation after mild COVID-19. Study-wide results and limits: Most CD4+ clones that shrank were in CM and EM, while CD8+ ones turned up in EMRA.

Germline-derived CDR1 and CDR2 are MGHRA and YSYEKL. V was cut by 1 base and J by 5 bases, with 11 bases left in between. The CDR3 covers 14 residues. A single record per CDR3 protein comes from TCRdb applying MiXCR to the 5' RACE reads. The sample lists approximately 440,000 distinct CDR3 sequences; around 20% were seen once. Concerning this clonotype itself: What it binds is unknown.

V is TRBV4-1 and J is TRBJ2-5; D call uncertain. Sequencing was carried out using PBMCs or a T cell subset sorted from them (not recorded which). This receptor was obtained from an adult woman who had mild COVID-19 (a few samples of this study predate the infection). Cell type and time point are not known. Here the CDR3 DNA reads TGCGCCAGCAGCCAAGTAGAGGCCGTCGAGACCCAGTACTTC. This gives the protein CASSQVEAVETQYF.